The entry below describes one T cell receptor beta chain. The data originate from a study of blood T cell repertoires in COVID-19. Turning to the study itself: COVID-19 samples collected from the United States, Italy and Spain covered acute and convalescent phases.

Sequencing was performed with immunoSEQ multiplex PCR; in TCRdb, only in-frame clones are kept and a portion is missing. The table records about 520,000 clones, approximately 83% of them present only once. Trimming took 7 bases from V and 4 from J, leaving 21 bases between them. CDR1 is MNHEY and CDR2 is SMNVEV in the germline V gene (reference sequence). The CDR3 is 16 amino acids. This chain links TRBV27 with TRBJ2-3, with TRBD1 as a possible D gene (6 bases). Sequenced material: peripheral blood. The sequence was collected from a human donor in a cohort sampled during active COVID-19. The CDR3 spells CASTQITGTRPDTQYF. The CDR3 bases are TGTGCCAGCACCCAGATCACCGGGACAAGACCAGATACGCAGTATTTT.